The sequence of this TCR beta chain was determined in a study of cytomegalovirus exposure and HLA in healthy donors. The CDR3 totals 13 residues. Per germline, CDR1 WSHSY and CDR2 SAAADI. With 6 bases removed from V and 3 bases from J, the gap between germline ends came to 11 bases. The primer mix had 60 Vbeta and 13 Jbeta primers. Only in-frame clones appear in the TCRdb table, and some are missing; sequencing was by immunoSEQ multiplex PCR. The sample has about 67,000 clones; about two thirds are singletons. The sequencing input was PBMCs. This chain joins TRBV10-2 and TRBJ1-1; weak D call: TRBD1 (6 bases). The sequence was obtained from a woman in her twenties or thirties in good health and CMV-seronegative. The CDR3 loop reads CASSRDTYTEAFF. The CDR3 bases are TGCGCCAGCAGCCGGGACACCTACACTGAAGCTTTCTTT.